The sequence of this T cell receptor (beta chain) was determined in a study of identical twins. The length of the CDR3 is 15 residues. Per germline, CDR1 SGHTA and CDR2 FQGNSA. With regard to this clonotype: The antigen is undetermined. A read error may explain this, as a much larger clone is one base away.

Overall study results and limits: Invariant MAIT and iNKT cells may have partly biased zero-insertion analyses. Out-of-frame beta sequences exhibited a weaker degree of excess twin sharing.

Donors were all healthy Caucasians. A template switching step contributed a universal primer site, while unique molecular identifiers were present in the cDNA. TCRdb reprocessed the 5' RACE reads with MiXCR, giving one entry per CDR3 protein. In the table there are 1.5 million to 2 million distinct CDR3 sequences, around 29% of which are singletons. The TCR sequence derives from a newborn girl in good health. The sample comprised cord blood. The chain employs TRBV7-2 and TRBJ2-3; 8 bases are a match to TRBD1. CDR3 nucleotide sequence: TGTGCCAGCAGCTTAAACAGGGGGGTCACAGATACGCAGGATTTT. Amino acids: CASSLNRGVTDTQDF.